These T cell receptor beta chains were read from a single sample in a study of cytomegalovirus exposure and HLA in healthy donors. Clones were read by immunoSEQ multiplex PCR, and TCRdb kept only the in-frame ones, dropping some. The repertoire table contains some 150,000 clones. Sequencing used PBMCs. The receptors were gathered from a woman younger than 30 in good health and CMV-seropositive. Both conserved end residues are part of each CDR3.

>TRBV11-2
CASSLDSGTGSFEQYF
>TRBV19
CASSRGTASGNTIYF
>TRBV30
CAWSVGPGAEGYTF
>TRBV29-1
CSHVVGNPTDTQYF
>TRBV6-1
CAILQTGGEKLFF
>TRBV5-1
CASSAQGAHTEAFF
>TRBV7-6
CATAGGPSNYGYTF
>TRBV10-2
CASSLNRVEQPQHF
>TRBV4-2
CASSQERGGGYGYTF
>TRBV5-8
CASSMDGPGQETQYF
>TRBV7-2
CASSSPGGDYGYTF
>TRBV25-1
CASSDSGTGHHEQYF
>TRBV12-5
CASTSLASLGDTQYF
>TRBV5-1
CASSLAPSLEQFF
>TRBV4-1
CASSQGTSGGLYNEQFF
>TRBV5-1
CASSVTGGDNEKLFF
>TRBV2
CASPRGGSRNEQFF
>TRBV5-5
CASSLGLAGREQYF
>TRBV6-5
CASRRGQMGEKLFF
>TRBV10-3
CAIIRGQGSNTEAFF
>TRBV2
CASSYRTGGDTQYF
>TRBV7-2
CASSLEGQGGYEQFF
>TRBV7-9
CASSLREQGTGNTIYF
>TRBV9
CASSVNPPRADGYNEQFF
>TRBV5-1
CASSLGAGFSYNEQFF
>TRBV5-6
CASSLGKYGTGSGNTIYF
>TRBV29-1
CSVVPGEETQYF
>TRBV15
CATSRDGGRGAGYTF
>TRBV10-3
CAISPTQGMNTEAFF
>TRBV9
CASSVGGTGHQPQHF
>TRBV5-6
CASSLVVDGYTF
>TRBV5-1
CASSSAELAGVYEQYF
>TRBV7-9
CASSLAGAGNEQYF
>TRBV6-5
CASSYFSGTMNTEAFF
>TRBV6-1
CASRPGPQETQYF
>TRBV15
CATSRVQGTPYNEQFF
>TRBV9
CASSVDETGTTGELFF
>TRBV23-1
CASSPRTGNHYGYTF
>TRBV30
CAWSLQELDEQFF
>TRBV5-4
CASSSGQNTEAFF
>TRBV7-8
CASSLGGSGGELFF
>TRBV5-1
CASSVGQGADTQYF
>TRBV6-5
CASSYSDRAGNTIYF
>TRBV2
CASSLPPYEQYF
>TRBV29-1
CSVMGLQETQYF